Shown below are 20 T cell receptor beta chains from a single sample sequenced in a study of early T cells in non-severe SARS-CoV-2 infection. Each CDR3 protein gets one entry after TCRdb re-called the 5' RACE reads with MiXCR. The repertoire holds approximately 80,000 distinct CDR3 sequences, approximately 12% seen once, with more than 3% in the top ten. Material: whole blood. Receptors were obtained from an adult who was a healthcare worker with PCR-confirmed SARS-CoV-2 infection or an uninfected control (not recorded which).

This clonotype was seen more than once but under ten times. The V call is TRBV28, the J call TRBJ2-1; the match to TRBD2 covers 12 bases. V lost 7 bases and J lost 2; bases outside the gene matches: 12. There are 18 residues in the CDR3. From germline, CDR1 is MDHEN and CDR2 SYDVKM. The CDR3: CASTYTWTSGVAYNEQFF. The CDR3 DNA is TGTGCCAGCACCTACACCTGGACTAGCGGGGTTGCCTACAATGAGCAGTTCTTC. Full variable domain (missing parts from reference TRBV28 and TRBJ2-1): DVKVTQSSRYLVKRTGEKVFLECVQDMDHENMFWYRQDPGLGLRLIYFSYDVKMKEKGDIPEGYSVSREKKERFSLILESASTNQTSMYLCASTYTWTSGVAYNEQFFGPGTRLTVL.

The chain has TRBV6-5 and TRBJ2-3; D possibly matches TRBD1 or TRBD2 (6 bases each). The V gene lost 0 bases and the J gene lost 2 bases, with 12 bases spanning the gap. The length of the CDR3 is 16 residues. CDR1 and CDR2 (germline): MNHEY, SVGAGI. The DNA for the CDR3 is TGTGCCAGCAGTTACTCGGAGGGGGACTTCACAGATACGCAGTATTTT. Translation gives CASSYSEGDFTDTQYF.

This clonotype was observed a handful of times. The chain recombines TRBV5-4 with TRBJ1-4; D unclear. The CDR3 totals 15 residues. V was pared by 0 bases and J by 0 bases, with 6 bases between. Germline V lookup: CDR1 SGHNT, CDR2 YYREEE (reference sequence). The DNA of the CDR3 is TGTGCCAGCAGCTTGGACGGAGCAACTAATGAAAAACTGTTTTTT. It specifies CASSLDGATNEKLFF.

The chain employs TRBV7-9 and TRBJ1-5; possible D gene TRBD1, 6 bases. This CDR3 spans 15 amino acids. CDR1 is SEHNR, CDR2 FQNEAQ, per germline (reference sequence). Trimming took 5 bases from V and 0 from J, leaving 11 bases between them. The CDR3 DNA sequence: TGTGCCAGCAGCCCCGGGGGGCCTAGCAATCAGCCCCAGCATTTT. It yields the protein CASSPGGPSNQPQHF.

This clonotype was found a few times. The rearrangement joins TRBV13 to TRBJ2-7; D could derive from TRBD1 or TRBD2 (5 bases each). Trimming cost V 6 bases and J 0 bases, with 18 bases left between them. This CDR3 is 16 amino acids long. The germline gives CDR1 PRHDT, CDR2 FYEKMQ (reference sequence). CDR3: CASRTRGAGSSYEQYF. CDR3 DNA sequence: TGTGCCAGCAGGACTCGAGGCGCAGGGAGCTCCTACGAGCAGTACTTC. The complete variable domain, with remaining parts taken from reference TRBV13 and TRBJ2-7, reads AAGVIQSPRHLIKEKRETATLKCYPIPRHDTVYWYQQGPGQDPQFLISFYEKMQSDKGSIPDRFSAQQFSDYHSELNMSSLELGDSALYFCASRTRGAGSSYEQYFGPGTRLTVT.

This sequence joins TRBV20-1 and TRBJ2-7, with D perhaps matching TRBD1 or TRBD2 (5 bases each). Between the trimmed V and J ends, which lost 4 bases and 7 bases, there was a span of 20 bases. This CDR3 has 14 amino acids. CDR1 is DFQATT and CDR2 is SNEGSKA in the germline V gene (reference sequence). This CDR3 reads CSATPRDGKWEQYF. DNA for the CDR3: TGCAGTGCTACCCCCCGGGACGGGAAGTGGGAGCAGTACTTC.

The V call is TRBV6-5, the J call TRBJ2-7; D is possibly TRBD2 (7 bases). CDR3 size: 18 residues. Trimming took 0 bases from V and 1 from J, leaving 19 bases between them. CDR1 and CDR2 (germline): MNHEY, SVGAGI. Written as DNA, the CDR3 is TGTGCCAGCAGTTACTCGGGGTCGGGGGGCGGCTTTTCCTACGAGCAGTACTTC. This sequence encodes CASSYSGSGGGFSYEQYF.

Many counts were recorded for this clonotype. The chain links TRBV2 to TRBJ2-5, with 7 nucleotides matching TRBD1. This CDR3 has 17 residues. Trimming cost V 11 bases and J 3 bases; bases outside gene matches: 21. Germline CDR1 reads SNHLY; CDR2 reads FYNNEI. CDR3 sequence: CAGISWDSLRAKETQYF. CDR3 sequence (DNA): TGTGCCGGAATATCCTGGGACAGCCTCAGGGCGAAAGAGACCCAGTACTTC.

This clonotype appeared a few times. The V and J genes are TRBV28 and TRBJ2-7; 9 nucleotides line up with TRBD2. V trimming: 2 bases; J trimming: 2 bases; junction bases outside the gene matches: 4. Germline V gene data show CDR1 as MDHEN and CDR2 as SYDVKM. The CDR3 consists of 15 residues. CDR3 in amino acids: CASSLEAGGPYEQYF. For the CDR3, the DNA is TGTGCCAGCAGTTTAGAGGCGGGAGGGCCCTACGAGCAGTACTTC.

The chain uses TRBV28 and TRBJ1-1; the D is unclear. The CDR3 has 17 residues. Looked up from germline, CDR1 is MDHEN and CDR2 is SYDVKM. The V gene lost 4 bases and the J gene lost 4 bases, with 22 bases spanning the gap. Written as DNA, the CDR3 is TGTGCCAGCAGTTCGACCTATGACCTCCCGCGGGGCACTGAAGCTTTCTTT. Encoded protein: CASSSTYDLPRGTEAFF.

This clonotype appeared many times. The V call is TRBV3-1, the J call TRBJ2-1; the match to TRBD2 covers 13 bases. Germline CDR1 reads LGHDT; CDR2 reads YNNKEL (reference sequence). This CDR3 contains 21 residues. Trimming at V came to 2 bases and at J to 0 bases, leaving 13 bases not matched to a gene. The CDR3 loop reads CASSQPGLAGDVPSSYNEQFF. The CDR3 DNA reads as TGTGCCAGCAGCCAACCAGGACTAGCGGGAGACGTACCGAGCTCCTACAATGAGCAGTTCTTC.

Ten or more counts support this clonotype. This chain joins TRBV9 and TRBJ2-1, with 7 bases that match TRBD2. The junction had 13 bases not matched to a gene; V was cut back by 0 bases and J by 7 bases. The CDR3 sequence is 17 residues long. Germline CDR1 SGDLS, CDR2 YYNGEE. The CDR3 DNA reads as TGTGCCAGCAGCGTAGCTCCACTAGCGAACATGGGGAATGAGCAGTTCTTC. This encodes CASSVAPLANMGNEQFF. Combining the CDR3 with reference TRBV9 and TRBJ2-1 gives the whole variable domain DSGVTQTPKHLITATGQRVTLRCSPRSGDLSVYWYQQSLDQGLQFLIQYYNGEERAKGNILERFSAQQFPDLHSELNLSSLELGDSALYFCASSVAPLANMGNEQFFGPGTRLTVL.

The chain has TRBV7-9 and TRBJ2-7, with 8 bases matching TRBD2. Germline CDR1 reads SEHNR; CDR2 reads FQNEAQ (reference sequence). CDR3 length: 13 residues. Trimming cost V 6 bases and J 3 bases; bases outside gene matches: 4. The CDR3 loop reads CASRGTRIYEQYF. The CDR3 nucleotides are TGTGCCAGCAGGGGGACTAGAATCTACGAGCAGTACTTC.

The gene calls are TRBV20-1 and TRBJ2-2; D not resolved. The CDR3 covers 11 residues. Germline V gene lookup returns CDR1 DFQATT and CDR2 SNEGSKA (reference sequence). The ends were cut back, 6 bases at V and 7 bases at J, with 9 bases in the middle. CDR3 DNA: TGCAGTGCCCCGCGGTTCGGGGAGCTGTTTTTT. Residues: CSAPRFGELFF.

The sample holds many counts of this clonotype. CDR3 protein: CASSSVTGGDGYTF. The CDR3 region has the DNA TGTGCCAGCAGTTCAGTAACGGGGGGCGATGGCTACACCTTC. The gene calls are TRBV6-6 and TRBJ1-2, with D perhaps TRBD1 (6 bases). Trimming shortened V by 4 bases and J by 6 bases, and 15 bases separated the two germline ends. CDR1 and CDR2 from the germline V gene are MNHNY and SVGAGI (reference sequence). The CDR3 spans 14 residues.

This clonotype was counted many times. The gene calls are TRBV27 and TRBJ2-7; 8 positions match TRBD1. V dropped 7 bases and J dropped 7; count of bases not matched to a gene: 21. Germline values: CDR1 MNHEY, CDR2 SMNVEV (reference sequence). The CDR3 runs to 17 residues. The CDR3 bases are TGTGCCAGCACCCGCCTCTCGGGCCGGGACAGGTCGCAAGAGCAGTACTTC. This gives the protein CASTRLSGRDRSQEQYF.

The chain is built from TRBV6-1 and TRBJ2-3; tentatively, D is TRBD2 (7 bases). The CDR3 consists of 17 residues. From germline, CDR1 is MNHNS and CDR2 SASEGT. V was trimmed by 1 base and J by 1 base, leaving 15 bases between them. CDR3 residues: CASSEEGRAGGTDTQYF. DNA for the CDR3: TGTGCCAGCAGTGAAGAAGGGAGGGCAGGGGGCACAGATACGCAGTATTTT.

This clonotype has a handful of counts. V and J are TRBV27 and TRBJ2-7; TRBD1 matches 7 bases. Per the germline V gene, CDR1 is MNHEY and CDR2 is SMNVEV (reference sequence). The CDR3 consists of 13 residues. Unmatched junction bases numbered 5, after V lost 5 bases and J lost 4 bases. CDR3 in DNA: TGTGCCAGCAGTAGGACAGGACGGTACGAGCAGTACTTC. This sequence encodes CASSRTGRYEQYF.

At least ten counts were recorded for this clonotype. The V gene is TRBV18, the J gene TRBJ2-2, with 14 bases aligning to TRBD2. J gave up 4 bases and V 3 bases, and 7 bases lay outside the gene matches. CDR1 is KGHSH and CDR2 is LQKENI in the germline V gene. The CDR3 contains 18 residues. CDR3 DNA sequence: TGTGCCAGCTCACCCGGGACTAGCGGGAGTCTTCGCACCGGGGAGCTGTTTTTT. Protein product: CASSPGTSGSLRTGELFF. Combining the CDR3 with reference TRBV18 and TRBJ2-2 gives the whole variable domain NAGVMQNPRHLVRRRGQEARLRCSPMKGHSHVYWYRQLPEEGLKFMVYLQKENIIDESGMPKERFSAEFPKEGPSILRIQQVVRGDSAAYFCASSPGTSGSLRTGELFFGEGSRLTVL.

In DNA form, the CDR3 reads TGTGCCAGCACTACCGGGATTTTAGGAGAGACCCAGTACTTC. This translates into CASTTGILGETQYF. The V call is TRBV28, the J call TRBJ2-5, with D perhaps TRBD2 (5 bases). Germline V CDR1 and CDR2: MDHEN, SYDVKM. Trimming removed 7 bases from V and 4 bases from J, with 16 bases in between. The CDR3 contains 14 residues.